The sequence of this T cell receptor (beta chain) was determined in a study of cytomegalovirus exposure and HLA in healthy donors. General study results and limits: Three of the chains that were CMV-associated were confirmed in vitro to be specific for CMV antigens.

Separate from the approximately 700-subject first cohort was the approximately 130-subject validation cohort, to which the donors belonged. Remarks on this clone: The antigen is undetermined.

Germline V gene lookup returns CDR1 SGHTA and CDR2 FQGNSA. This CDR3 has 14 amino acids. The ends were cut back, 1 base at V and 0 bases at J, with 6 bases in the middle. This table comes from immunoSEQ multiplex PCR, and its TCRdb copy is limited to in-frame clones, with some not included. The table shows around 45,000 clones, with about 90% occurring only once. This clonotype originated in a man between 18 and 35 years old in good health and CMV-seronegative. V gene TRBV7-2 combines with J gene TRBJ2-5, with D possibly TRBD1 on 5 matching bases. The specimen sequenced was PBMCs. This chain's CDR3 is CASSLGQYQETQYF. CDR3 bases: TGTGCCAGCAGCTTAGGACAGTACCAAGAGACCCAGTACTTC.